These 16 T cell receptor beta chains share one sample of origin, sequenced in a study of patients and donors after allogeneic stem cell transplantation. TCRdb re-called the RT-PCR reads with MiXCR, one entry per CDR3 protein. The sample includes about 960,000 distinct CDR3 sequences, 15% to 20% seen only once; the top ten take roughly 6.4%. The sequencing input was blood, either unsorted or a sorted T cell fraction (not recorded which). Receptors originate from a human donor who was either an allogeneic HSCT recipient or a stem cell or donor lymphocyte infusion donor (not recorded which). It is not recorded whose cells these are; they may come from a transplant donor.

There are a few counts of this clonotype. This chain uses TRBV2 with TRBJ1-1, with D perhaps TRBD1 (6 bases). This CDR3 is built from 13 residues. V gave up 5 bases and J gave up 3 bases, with 10 bases separating them. The germline gives CDR1 SNHLY, CDR2 FYNNEI. This chain's CDR3 is CASSQRQDTEAFF. CDR3 nucleotide sequence: TGTGCCAGCAGTCAGAGACAGGACACTGAAGCTTTCTTT.

There are a few counts of this clonotype. V is TRBV10-3 and J is TRBJ2-7, with D possibly matching TRBD2 (6 bases). CDR1 ENHRY and CDR2 SYGVKD come from the germline V gene. Deletions cut 6 bases from V and 2 bases from J, with 11 bases between. This CDR3 comprises 13 residues. The CDR3 nucleotides are TGTGCCATCAGCCGGGAGCCTACCTACGAGCAGTACTTC. It specifies CAISREPTYEQYF.

This clonotype was counted between two and nine times. The chain recombines TRBV11-3 with TRBJ2-1; no firm D call. V was pared by 4 bases and J by 6 bases, with 7 bases between. The length of the CDR3 is 12 residues. In germline, CDR1 is SGHNT, CDR2 YENEEA. This CDR3 is CASSSYSNEQFF. CDR3 bases: TGTGCCAGCAGCTCTTACTCCAATGAGCAGTTCTTC.

The table lists this clonotype with a few counts. The gene calls are TRBV25-1 and TRBJ2-2; TRBD1 aligns across 8 bases. Germline loops: CDR1 MGHDK, CDR2 SYGVNS. This CDR3 has 15 residues. The ends lost 5 bases at V and 6 bases at J; junction bases unmatched: 8. CDR3 residues: CASSNTIRGPGELFF. In nucleotides, the CDR3 is TGTGCCAGCAGTAACACTATCAGGGGGCCCGGGGAGCTGTTTTTT.

This clonotype was detected only a few times. The CDR3 here is CSASRFWLVGETQYF. In DNA, the CDR3 is TGCAGTGCTAGCCGATTTTGGCTAGTGGGAGAGACCCAGTACTTC. The chain recombines TRBV20-1 with TRBJ2-5; no reliable D call. Trimming removed 3 bases from V and 4 bases from J, with 18 bases in between. This CDR3 is built from 15 residues. Germline-derived CDR1 and CDR2 are DFQATT and SNEGSKA (reference sequence).

Ten or more counts support this clonotype. The rearrangement joins TRBV29-1 to TRBJ2-3; D unresolved. In germline, CDR1 is SQVTM, CDR2 ANQGSEA. CDR3 length: 11 amino acids. Trimming stripped 6 bases from V and 6 bases from J, with 10 bases between. This CDR3 is CSVGPLDTQYF. CDR3 bases: TGCAGCGTCGGCCCTCTCGATACGCAGTATTTT.

This clonotype was seen many times. This sequence joins TRBV12-3 or TRBV12-4 and TRBJ1-2; D remains ambiguous. The V end was cut by 2 bases, the J end by 7 bases, with 11 bases between. The CDR3 totals 13 residues. CDR3 coding DNA: TGTGCCAGCAGTTTAAGGGCTTATGTTGGCTACACCTTC. This codes for CASSLRAYVGYTF.

CDR3 nucleotides: TGTGCCAGCAGTGAATTTGGGAACACTGAAGCTTTCTTT. Encoded protein: CASSEFGNTEAFF. The chain has TRBV25-1 and TRBJ1-1, with no clear D. The CDR3 has 13 residues. V lost 1 base and J lost 1, with 4 bases in between. CDR1 and CDR2 from the germline V gene are MGHDK and SYGVNS.

This clonotype has a handful of counts. V gene TRBV2 combines with J gene TRBJ2-1; a weak D match, TRBD1 (6 bases). The CDR3 consists of 12 residues. Germline V gives CDR1 SNHLY, CDR2 FYNNEI. Trimming removed 7 bases at V and 15 bases at J, with 19 bases between. CDR3 nucleotide sequence: TGTGCCAGCAAAGGTACGGTGGGGACACCGTTCTTC. Its translation: CASKGTVGTPFF.

This clonotype was detected only a few times. The chain employs TRBV18 and TRBJ1-4; 7 bases line up with TRBD1. From germline, CDR1 is KGHSH and CDR2 LQKENI. The CDR3 is 16 amino acids. V shed 5 bases and J 8 bases; nucleotides not matched to a gene: 14. The CDR3 nucleotides are TGTGCCAGCTCAAGCCTTAGCGAGGGGGCCGGGGAAAAACTGTTTTTT. Encoded protein: CASSSLSEGAGEKLFF.

V is TRBV24-1 and J is TRBJ2-1; D could derive from TRBD1 or TRBD2 (7 bases each). The germline CDR1 and CDR2 sequences are KGHDR and SFDVKD. The CDR3 is 15 amino acids. V lost 3 bases and J lost 1, with 9 bases in between. CDR3 bases: TGTGCCACCAGTGATCAGGGGGGGTCCTACAATGAGCAGTTCTTC. Translated: CATSDQGGSYNEQFF.

The genes are TRBV12-3 or TRBV12-4 and TRBJ1-5, with unresolved D. Between the trimmed V and J ends, which lost 3 bases and 4 bases, there was a span of 7 bases. The CDR3 spans 13 residues. For the CDR3, the DNA is TGTGCCAGCAGTTTGAAGCCTAATCAGCCCCAGCATTTT. It encodes CASSLKPNQPQHF.

The chain recombines TRBV2 with TRBJ2-7; D assignment may be TRBD1 or TRBD2 (5 bases each). The germline V gene encodes CDR1 SNHLY and CDR2 FYNNEI. This CDR3 has 15 residues. V was trimmed by 6 bases and J by 1 base, leaving 16 bases between them. CDR3 residues: CASSPMGVGSYEQYF. DNA of the CDR3: TGTGCCAGCAGCCCCATGGGGGTAGGATCCTACGAGCAGTACTTC.

This clonotype was detected a few times. This rearrangement joins TRBV9 to TRBJ1-1, with D uncertain. The CDR3 is 15 amino acids. V was cut by 3 bases and J by 1 base, with 13 bases left in between. Germline lookup yields CDR1 SGDLS and CDR2 YYNGEE. The CDR3 DNA follows: TGTGCCAGCAGCGCGACGGGAGAAGGGAACACTGAAGCTTTCTTT. Protein sequence: CASSATGEGNTEAFF.

A few counts support this clonotype. The rearrangement joins TRBV7-9 to TRBJ1-2, with 7 bases matching TRBD1. This CDR3 region has 16 residues. Germline V gene data show CDR1 as SEHNR and CDR2 as FQNEAQ (reference sequence). Losses at the gene ends were 7 bases for V and 0 bases for J; bases not matched to a gene: 11. CDR3 sequence reads: CASTTGTARANYGYTF. The DNA of the CDR3 is TGTGCCAGCACAACCGGGACAGCACGAGCTAACTATGGCTACACCTTC.

In this sample, this clonotype turned up many times. This chain joins TRBV12-3 or TRBV12-4 and TRBJ2-3; TRBD2 aligns across 9 bases. This CDR3 has 15 residues. The ends lost 4 bases at V and 7 bases at J; junction bases unmatched: 9. CDR3 in DNA: TGTGCCAGCAGTTATTCTAGCGGGAAAGGGAATACGCAGTATTTT. It translates to CASSYSSGKGNTQYF.